This TCR beta chain was retrieved from a study of vaccination and CD4 T cells after COVID-19. The study, taken as a whole, reports: Looking at convalescent patients, a median roughly 83% of reactive clones were present only post-vaccination. The analysis of convalescent patients involved relatively few individuals and lacked early post-infection timepoints.

As concerns this clonotype: Its antigen is not identified.

Treatment given: roughly 10-day PBMC culture with coronavirus spike peptide pools or control peptides (ViraFEST assay). J lost 3 bases, V lost 0 bases, and 2 bases had no gene match. The CDR3 is made up of 17 amino acids. CDR1 and CDR2 (germline): LGHNA, YSLEER. An Oncomine TCR Beta short-read assay was used to sequence the DNA from cultured CD4+ T cells. Via MiXCR, TCRdb re-called the PCR reads, giving one row per CDR3 protein. This table has about 10,000 distinct CDR3 sequences, about 28% appearing once. J is TRBJ2-3 and V is TRBV4-3, with TRBD2 identical over 14 bases. Source: CD4+ T cells from blood, cultured in vitro, taken after SARS-CoV-2 vaccination. The TCR sequence derives from a human donor who had recovered from COVID-19. Written as DNA, the CDR3 is TGCGCCAGCAGCCAAGATGGGACTAGCGGGAGTACAGATACGCAGTATTTT. This encodes CASSQDGTSGSTDTQYF.